This T cell receptor (beta chain) was sequenced in a study of blood T cells in healthy people across ages (dated by TCRdb to 2015 to 2017). Context from the whole study: Template switching captured roughly one uniquely barcoded TCR beta cDNA molecule per two T cells in model experiments. Using deep sequencing normalized with unique cDNA molecular identifiers, the study measured how TCR beta repertoire diversity changes with age. Donors were grouped into four age groups: young (average approximately 16 years), middle-aged (less than 40), aged (62) and long-lived (just over 80). To avoid experimental bias, donors of different ages were distributed randomly across sequencing lanes. The study analyzed two additional independent replicas of 1 million unique cDNA reads from the same blood draw for two donors, one aged 18 to 29 and one aged 80 or older. Study-wide findings and limitations: The percentage of naive T cells measured by flow cytometry correlated strongly with observed TCR beta diversity. Estimates of total diversity based on one million sequenced T cells were considered lower bounds and underestimates. Since profiling was done on bulk unsorted PBMCs, naive and antigen-experienced compartments could not be conclusively compared. The CMV infection status of donors was not known, potentially confounding age-related changes in expanded clonotypes. As age increased, observed TCR beta diversity per million T cells dropped in a roughly linear way, and a significant reduction was already evident by age about 36. Compared with the aged group, the long-lived group had more naive CD4+ T cells, fewer expanded clones and increased TCR diversity, suggesting age selection.

Library preparation was by 5' RACE. The reads were generated on an Illumina HiSeq 2500. A second PCR of about 7 to 12 cycles was run with a J-beta primer mix and a sample-barcoded 5' primer. Each TCR beta cDNA molecule received a unique molecular identifier from a template-switch 5' adaptor carrying 12 random nucleotides. Each sample yielded at least 2.5 million CDR3-containing paired-end reads. All of the RNA was converted into first-strand cDNA using the Mint cDNA synthesis kit, with a TRBC-specific oligonucleotide serving as the primer. After uracil-DNA glycosylase treatment, a first 18-cycle PCR used universal primers M1SS and BC2_uni_R on all cDNA. The published analysis was carried out like this. For normalization, 1 million high-quality reads, each with a distinct molecular identifier, were randomly selected from each sample. Reads sharing molecular identifiers were discarded rather than binned into consensus sequences. MiTCR, with a Q25 quality threshold and the strictest error-elimination algorithm, was used for CDR3 identification, clonotype clustering and error correction. A nonparametric unseen species model using Euler transformation provided a lower-bound estimate of total TCR beta diversity. The raw public data were reprocessed by TCRdb itself: fastp quality trimming at Q25, MiXCR clonotype calling, in-frame beta chains only. Rows are unified per CDR3 protein, each entry keeping the most common DNA and genes. TCRdb's processing, not the study's, gives the V and J calls here. The sample yields about 290,000 distinct CDR3 sequences; roughly 26% were counted once. Around 29% of the sample rests with the top ten.

To note about this clonotype: Its cognate antigen has yet to be identified. The record has no base qualities; no much larger clone is one base away.

Systemically healthy Caucasian individuals from Russia, 35 to 40 in total and aged about 6 to 100 years, were included as donors. Roughly 10 milliliters of peripheral blood were collected from each donor into EDTA-treated Vacutainer tubes. Ficoll-Paque density-gradient centrifugation was used to isolate PBMCs, with at least 7 million per sample. Trizol reagent was used to extract total RNA from PBMCs, with at least 6 micrograms per sample. For every donor, an aliquot of PBMCs went through flow cytometry to measure the percentages of naive CD45RAhigh/CD27high T cells. As encoded in the germline V gene, CDR1 is SGHVS while CDR2 is FQNEAQ. The CDR3 runs 17 residues from the cysteine to the phenylalanine. Only CDR3 DNA remains: 51 bases, in frame from the first base.

This clonotype was sampled from a woman aged 70-85 years in good health. Sequencing input: blood. The rearrangement joined TRBV7-8 to TRBJ2-1, with 9 middle bases fitting TRBD2. The DNA matches TRBJ2-5 better at its end, which makes the J call doubtful. The DNA reads as follows: TGTGCCAGCAGCTTAAATGGGGCGGGAGGGCCGATGGAGACCCAGTACTTC. Its product reads: CASSLNGAGGPMETQYF.